These 7 T cell receptor beta chains came from one sample sequenced in a study of cytomegalovirus exposure and HLA in healthy donors. The PCR ran on 60 Vbeta and 13 Jbeta primers. Measured with immunoSEQ multiplex PCR; TCRdb has only the in-frame clones, and not every one. The sample contains 150,000 to 200,000 clones, roughly 79% of which appear only once. What was sequenced was PBMCs. The receptor source for this set is a man between 18 and 35 years old in good health and CMV-seropositive.

The chain employs TRBV4-3 and TRBJ2-1; a weak D match, TRBD2 (6 bases). Germline V lookup: CDR1 LGHNA, CDR2 YSLEER. The length of the CDR3 is 16 residues. Trimming stripped 4 bases from V and 8 bases from J, with 21 bases between. The CDR3 reads CASSRSSGGIWDEQFF. The CDR3 nucleotides are TGCGCCAGCAGCCGCTCGAGCGGCGGGATTTGGGATGAGCAGTTCTTC.

The chain joins TRBV5-4 to TRBJ2-1, with TRBD1 as a possible D gene (6 bases). Germline V gives CDR1 SGHNT, CDR2 YYREEE (reference sequence). Deletions cut 4 bases from V and 0 bases from J, with 14 bases between. CDR3 length: 16 residues. CDR3 coding DNA: TGTGCCAGCAGCCATGGGACACCCAGCTCCTACAATGAGCAGTTCTTC. This translates into CASSHGTPSSYNEQFF. Complete variable domain (other parts from reference TRBV5-4 and TRBJ2-1): ETGVTQSPTHLIKTRGQQVTLRCSSQSGHNTVSWYQQALGQGPQFIFQYYREEENGRGNFPPRFSGLQFPNYSSELNVNALELDDSALYLCASSHGTPSSYNEQFFGPGTRLTVL.

This clone showed up just once. The chain recombines TRBV9 with TRBJ2-7; no reliable D call. The V gene lost 1 base and the J gene lost 3 bases, with 2 bases spanning the gap. The CDR3 extends over 11 amino acids. CDR1 is SGDLS, CDR2 YYNGEE, per germline. CDR3 bases: TGTGCCAGCAGCGTACTCTACGAGCAGTACTTC. As protein: CASSVLYEQYF.

The chain recombines TRBV29-1 with TRBJ2-2; D is possibly TRBD1 (6 bases). Germline V CDR1 and CDR2: SQVTM, ANQGSEA. The CDR3 contains 12 residues. The V and J ends lost 7 bases and 2 bases respectively, with 8 bases between them. The DNA of the CDR3 is TGCAGCGGAGGGGGAAACACCGGGGAGCTGTTTTTT. Its protein is CSGGGNTGELFF.

The chain has TRBV6-5 and TRBJ2-5, with unresolved D. Deletions cut 6 bases from V and 4 bases from J, with 9 bases between. The CDR3 is made up of 12 amino acids. Germline-derived CDR1 and CDR2 are MNHEY and SVGAGI. The CDR3, as DNA: TGTGCCAGCAGGGGCAACAGAGAGACCCAGTACTTC. Protein: CASRGNRETQYF.

The chain carries TRBV13 and TRBJ2-3; maybe TRBD2 (5 bases). V was shortened by 1 base and J by 2 bases, with 16 bases between the two germline ends. CDR1 and CDR2 from the germline V gene are PRHDT and FYEKMQ (reference sequence). The CDR3 covers 17 residues. In DNA, the CDR3 is TGTGCCAGCAGCTTAGCCCAATATGGGAGAATCACAGATACGCAGTATTTT. It encodes CASSLAQYGRITDTQYF.

The chain uses TRBV27 and TRBJ1-2; D gene uncertain. Per the germline V gene, CDR1 is MNHEY and CDR2 is SMNVEV (reference sequence). Trimming removed 6 bases at V and 5 bases at J, with 22 bases between. This CDR3 has 16 residues. In DNA, the CDR3 is TGTGCCAGCAGCCAAGCGATTCCGCCCGCCTATTATGGCTACACCTTC. Its translation is CASSQAIPPAYYGYTF.